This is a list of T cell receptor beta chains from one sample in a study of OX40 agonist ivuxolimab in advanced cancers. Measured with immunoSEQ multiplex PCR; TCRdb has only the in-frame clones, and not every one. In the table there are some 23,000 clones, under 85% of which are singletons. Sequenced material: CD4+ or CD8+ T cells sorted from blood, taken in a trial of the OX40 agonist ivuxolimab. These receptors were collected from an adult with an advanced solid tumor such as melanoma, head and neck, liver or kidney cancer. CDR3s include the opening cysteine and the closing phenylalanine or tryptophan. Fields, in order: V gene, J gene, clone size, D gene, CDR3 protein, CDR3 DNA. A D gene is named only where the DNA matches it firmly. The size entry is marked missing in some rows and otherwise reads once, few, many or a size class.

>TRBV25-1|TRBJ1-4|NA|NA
CASSEAGVGGRMDEKLFF
TGTGCCAGCAGTGAAGCGGGGGTCGGGGGGCGCATGGATGAAAAACTGTTTTTT
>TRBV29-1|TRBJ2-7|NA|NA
CSVGWGKTYEQYF
TGCAGCGTTGGGTGGGGGAAAACCTACGAGCAGTACTTC
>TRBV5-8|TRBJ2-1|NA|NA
CASSLYDEQFF
TGTGCCAGCAGCTTGTACGATGAGCAGTTCTTC
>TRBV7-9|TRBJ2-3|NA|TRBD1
CASSFGTGADTQYF
TGTGCCAGCAGCTTTGGGACAGGGGCAGATACGCAGTATTTT
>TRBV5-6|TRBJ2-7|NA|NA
CASSSRQTEQYF
TGTGCCAGCAGCTCGAGACAGACCGAGCAGTACTTC
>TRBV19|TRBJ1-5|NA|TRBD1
CASSGPGQGLYSNQPRHF
TGTGCCAGTAGTGGGCCGGGACAGGGACTTTATAGCAATCAGCCCCGGCATTTT
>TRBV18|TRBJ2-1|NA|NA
CASSPSVTSSYNEQFF
TGTGCCAGCTCACCGTCTGTGACAAGCTCCTACAATGAGCAGTTCTTC
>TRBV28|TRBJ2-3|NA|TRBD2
CASSPGTSGGWDTQYF
TGTGCCAGCAGTCCCGGGACTAGCGGGGGCTGGGATACGCAGTATTTT
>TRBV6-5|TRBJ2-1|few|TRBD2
CASAPAGVNNEQFF
TGTGCCAGCGCCCCAGCGGGGGTAAACAATGAGCAGTTCTTC
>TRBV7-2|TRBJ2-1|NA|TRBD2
CASSLASGGAPNEQFF
TGTGCCAGCAGCTTAGCGAGCGGGGGGGCCCCCAATGAGCAGTTCTTC
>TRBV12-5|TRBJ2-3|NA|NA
CASGITGLKDDTQYF
TGTGCTAGTGGTATAACGGGCCTAAAAGATGATACGCAGTATTTT
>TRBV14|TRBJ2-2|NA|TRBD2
CASSPRTSGTGELFF
TGTGCCAGCAGCCCTAGGACTAGCGGAACCGGGGAGCTGTTTTTT
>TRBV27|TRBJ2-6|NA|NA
CASSLVSGANVLTF
TGTGCCAGCAGTTTGGTCTCTGGGGCCAACGTCCTGACTTTC
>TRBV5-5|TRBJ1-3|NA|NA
CASSIGTLGNTIYF
TGTGCCAGCAGCATAGGGACATTGGGAAACACCATATATTTT
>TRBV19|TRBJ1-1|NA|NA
CASRTGPQNTEAFF
TGTGCCAGTAGGACGGGACCGCAGAACACTGAAGCTTTCTTT
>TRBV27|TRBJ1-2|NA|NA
CASSYYPITYGYTF
TGTGCCAGCAGCTATTACCCAATTACCTATGGCTACACCTTC
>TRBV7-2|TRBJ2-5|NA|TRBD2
CASSLYSGGQETQYF
TGTGCCAGCAGCTTATATAGCGGGGGGCAGGAGACCCAGTACTTC
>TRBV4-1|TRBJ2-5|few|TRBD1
CASSQGTGKETQYF
TGTGCCAGCAGCCAAGGGACAGGGAAAGAGACCCAGTACTTC
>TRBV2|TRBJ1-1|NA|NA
CASSNAAGVYTEAFF
TGTGCCAGCAGTAACGCAGCGGGTGTGTACACTGAAGCTTTCTTT
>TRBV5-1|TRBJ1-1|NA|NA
CASSLGDTEAFF
TGCGCCAGCAGCTTGGGGGACACTGAAGCTTTCTTT
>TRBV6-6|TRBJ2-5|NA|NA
CASSQPLGWAGETQYF
TGTGCCAGCAGTCAACCCCTCGGATGGGCCGGGGAGACCCAGTACTTC
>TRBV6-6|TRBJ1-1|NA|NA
CASSKDGNTEAFF
TGTGCCAGCAGTAAGGACGGGAACACTGAAGCTTTCTTT
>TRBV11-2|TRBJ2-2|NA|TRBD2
CASRGRGDTGELFF
TGTGCCAGCCGCGGGCGGGGGGACACCGGGGAGCTGTTTTTT
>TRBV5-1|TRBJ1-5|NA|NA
CASSLEGYSNQPQHF
TGCGCCAGCAGCTTGGAGGGCTATAGCAATCAGCCCCAGCATTTT
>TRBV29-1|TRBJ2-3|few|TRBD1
CSGKDRPVTDTQYF
TGCAGCGGGAAGGACAGGCCGGTCACAGATACGCAGTATTTT
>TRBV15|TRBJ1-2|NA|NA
CATSTMTGYGYTF
TGTGCCACCAGCACAATGACAGGATATGGCTACACCTTC
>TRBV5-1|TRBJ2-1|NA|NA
CASSFGARLSNEQFF
TGCGCCAGCAGCTTCGGGGCCCGGTTATCCAATGAGCAGTTCTTC
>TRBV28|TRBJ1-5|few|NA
CATQTSRDSNQPQHF
TGTGCCACCCAAACCAGCCGGGACAGCAATCAGCCCCAGCATTTT
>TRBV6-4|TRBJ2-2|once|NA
CASSDEGEAGELFF
TGTGCCAGCAGTGACGAGGGGGAGGCCGGGGAGCTGTTTTTT
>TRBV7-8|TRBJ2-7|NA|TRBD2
CASSFGLAAREQYF
TGTGCCAGCAGCTTTGGACTAGCCGCTCGCGAGCAGTACTTC
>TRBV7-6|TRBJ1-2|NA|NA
CASSEGASVLTNYGYTF
TGTGCCAGCAGCGAAGGGGCGTCCGTCTTAACTAACTATGGCTACACCTTC
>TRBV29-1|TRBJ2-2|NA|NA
CSVPGAFSNTGELFF
TGCAGCGTGCCAGGGGCCTTTAGCAACACCGGGGAGCTGTTTTTT
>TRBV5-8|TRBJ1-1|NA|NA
CASSVNANTEAFF
TGTGCCAGCAGTGTAAACGCGAACACTGAAGCTTTCTTT
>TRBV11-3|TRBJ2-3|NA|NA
CASSLSGDTQYF
TGTGCCAGCAGCTTAAGCGGAGATACGCAGTATTTT
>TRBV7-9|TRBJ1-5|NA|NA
CASSLGQGNQPQHF
TGTGCCAGCAGCTTAGGACAGGGCAATCAGCCCCAGCATTTT